A single sample gave rise to the 17 T cell receptor beta chains below, sequenced in a study of blood T cell repertoires in COVID-19. Only in-frame clones appear in the TCRdb table, and some are missing; sequencing was by immunoSEQ multiplex PCR. This sample has 90,000 to 140,000 clones; roughly 79% occur once, and the top ten carry roughly 37%. Sequencing input: peripheral blood. The receptors here all came from a man aged 80 or over with acute or convalescent COVID-19.

The J gene is TRBJ1-2, the V gene TRBV5-1; 8 nucleotides line up with TRBD1. The CDR3 has 13 amino acids. The germline V gene encodes CDR1 SGHRS and CDR2 YFSETQ. J gave up 8 bases and V 8 bases, and 11 bases lay outside the gene matches. The DNA of the CDR3 is TGCGCCAGTTCGACAGGACAGGGAGAAGGCTACACCTTC. Amino acid sequence: CASSTGQGEGYTF. Full variable domain (missing parts from reference TRBV5-1 and TRBJ1-2): KAGVTQTPRYLIKTRGQQVTLSCSPISGHRSVSWYQQTPGQGLQFLFEYFSETQRNKGNFPGRFSGRQFSNSRSEMNVSTLELGDSALYLCASSTGQGEGYTFGSGTRLTVV.

The rearrangement uses TRBV6-5 and TRBJ2-3, with TRBD1 matching 8 bases. The germline CDR1 and CDR2 sequences are MNHEY and SVGAGI. The CDR3 extends over 15 amino acids. V dropped 8 bases and J dropped 0; count of bases not matched to a gene: 7. This CDR3 is CASRSQGESTDTQYF. In nucleotides, the CDR3 is TGTGCCAGCCGGTCACAGGGGGAGAGCACAGATACGCAGTATTTT.

In this sample, this clone turned up once. The chain employs TRBV10-3 and TRBJ1-4, with 8 nucleotides matching TRBD1. Germline V gives CDR1 ENHRY, CDR2 SYGVKD. V dropped 6 bases and J dropped 3; count of bases not matched to a gene: 6. This CDR3 has 15 residues. CDR3 in amino acids: CAIRPQGAANEKLFF. In DNA form, the CDR3 reads TGTGCCATCAGGCCCCAGGGGGCGGCTAATGAAAAACTGTTTTTT.

This chain joins TRBV28 and TRBJ1-4; D is perhaps TRBD1 (5 bases). Trimming stripped 8 bases from V and 8 bases from J, with 12 bases between. Per germline, CDR1 MDHEN and CDR2 SYDVKM. This CDR3 has 12 residues. This chain's CDR3 is CASSQGGEKLFF. As DNA, the CDR3 is TGTGCCAGCTCGCAGGGTGGAGAAAAACTGTTTTTT. Combining the CDR3 with reference TRBV28 and TRBJ1-4 gives the whole variable domain DVKVTQSSRYLVKRTGEKVFLECVQDMDHENMFWYRQDPGLGLRLIYFSYDVKMKEKGDIPEGYSVSREKKERFSLILESASTNQTSMYLCASSQGGEKLFFGSGTQLSVL.

The count of this clone is one. The rearrangement joins TRBV15 to TRBJ1-3; D is uncertain. The CDR3 extends over 15 amino acids. The ends were cut back, 5 bases at V and 9 bases at J, with 20 bases in the middle. The germline V gene has CDR1 LNHNV and CDR2 YYDKDF (reference sequence). Here the CDR3 reads CATSHGGGRVSTIYF. CDR3 DNA: TGTGCCACCAGCCACGGAGGAGGGAGGGTGAGCACCATATATTTT. Full variable domain (missing parts from reference TRBV15 and TRBJ1-3): DAMVIQNPRYQVTQFGKPVTLSCSQTLNHNVMYWYQQKSSQAPKLLFHYYDKDFNNEADTPDNFQSRRPNTSFCFLDIRSPGLGDTAMYLCATSHGGGRVSTIYFGEGSWLTVV.

This sequence joins TRBV7-2 and TRBJ2-2, with 8 bases that match TRBD1. The CDR3 has 16 amino acids. Trimming at V came to 4 bases and at J to 2 bases, leaving 6 bases not matched to a gene. In germline, CDR1 is SGHTA, CDR2 FQGNSA. The CDR3 sequence: CASSSGTGDNTGELFF. The CDR3 region has the DNA TGTGCCAGCAGCTCCGGGACAGGCGATAACACCGGGGAGCTGTTTTTT.

The chain uses TRBV6-4 and TRBJ2-3; D is ambiguous. CDR3 size: 14 residues. The V gene's germline CDR1 is MRHNA and CDR2 SNTAGT. The V end lost 2 bases, the J end lost 5 bases, and 11 bases lay between the germline ends. CDR3 residues: CASSDLRSLDTQYF. DNA of the CDR3: TGTGCCAGCAGTGACCTACGATCTCTAGATACGCAGTATTTT.

This chain uses TRBV19 with TRBJ1-5, with D possibly matching TRBD1 (5 bases). The CDR3 has 14 residues. Germline V gene lookup returns CDR1 LNHDA and CDR2 SQIVND (reference sequence). Trimming pared 2 bases from V and 2 bases from J, leaving 7 bases between. CDR3 sequence: CASSIRQRNQPQHF. CDR3 DNA: TGTGCCAGTAGTATAAGACAGCGCAATCAGCCCCAGCATTTT.

V gene TRBV5-1 combines with J gene TRBJ1-1; no definite D call. V lost 4 bases to trimming and J lost 3 bases, with 10 bases between them. The CDR3 sequence is 13 residues long. Germline CDR1 reads SGHRS; CDR2 reads YFSETQ. Here the CDR3 reads CASSPTGDTEAFF. The CDR3 nucleotides read TGCGCCAGCAGCCCCACCGGTGACACTGAAGCTTTCTTT.

The CDR3 bases are TGTGCCAGCAGCTTAGAACAGGGGAGAACTGAAGCTTTCTTT. Its protein is CASSLEQGRTEAFF. The chain is built from TRBV7-9 and TRBJ1-1, with 7 bases fitting TRBD1. The ends lost 1 base at V and 5 bases at J; junction bases unmatched: 4. Germline V gene data show CDR1 as SEHNR and CDR2 as FQNEAQ (reference sequence). The CDR3 consists of 14 residues.

This chain links TRBV7-2 with TRBJ2-1, with D perhaps matching TRBD2 (6 bases). This CDR3 comprises 13 residues. With 4 bases removed from V and 4 bases from J, the gap between germline ends came to 8 bases. The germline gives CDR1 SGHTA, CDR2 FQGNSA. The CDR3 spells CASSWTTYNEQFF. CDR3 bases: TGTGCCAGCAGCTGGACTACTTACAATGAGCAGTTCTTC.

V usage is TRBV5-6 and J usage is TRBJ2-5, with TRBD1 identical over 7 bases. The CDR3 covers 14 residues. The V and J ends lost 4 bases and 2 bases, in that order; junction bases with no gene match: 5. Germline values: CDR1 SGHDT, CDR2 YYEEEE. CDR3: CASSLRQGQETQYF. The CDR3 DNA is TGTGCCAGCAGCCTGAGACAGGGACAAGAGACCCAGTACTTC.

The V gene is TRBV28, the J gene TRBJ2-3, with unresolved D. V shed 10 bases and J shed 0 bases, with 8 bases lying between them. The CDR3 consists of 12 residues. In germline, CDR1 is MDHEN, CDR2 SYDVKM. The CDR3 nucleotides read TGTGCCACAGCGTCTAGCACAGATACGCAGTATTTT. Encoded protein: CATASSTDTQYF.

The chain is built from TRBV2 and TRBJ1-6; no clear D. V was cut by 9 bases and J by 14 bases, with 17 bases left in between. Germline loops: CDR1 SNHLY, CDR2 FYNNEI. The CDR3 runs 12 residues. CDR3 protein: CASSREGVTLHF. The CDR3 DNA reads TGTGCCAGTTCGAGGGAGGGTGTCACCCTCCACTTT. Combining the CDR3 with reference TRBV2 and TRBJ1-6 gives the whole variable domain EPEVTQTPSHQVTQMGQEVILRCVPISNHLYFYWYRQILGQKVEFLVSFYNNEISEKSEIFDDQFSVERPDGSNFTLKIRSTKLEDSAMYFCASSREGVTLHFGNGTRLTVT.

This clone has a handful of counts. V and J are TRBV27 and TRBJ2-5; TRBD2 might be the D (5 bases). This CDR3 contains 15 residues. CDR1 is MNHEY, CDR2 SMNVEV, per germline (reference sequence). Trimming took 4 bases from V and 5 from J, leaving 17 bases between them. CDR3 residues: CASSSGPKRRETQYF. DNA of the CDR3: TGTGCCAGCAGTTCTGGGCCGAAGAGGAGGGAGACCCAGTACTTC.

V is TRBV5-1 and J is TRBJ1-6, with 8 bases that match TRBD1. With 4 bases clipped from V and 10 bases from J, the junction kept 13 bases outside the gene matches. The CDR3 consists of 16 residues. CDR1 is SGHRS and CDR2 is YFSETQ in the germline V gene. The CDR3 is CASSLYSQGAQSPLHF. The CDR3 DNA reads as TGCGCCAGCAGCCTTTATTCGCAGGGGGCCCAGTCACCCCTCCACTTT.

This rearrangement joins TRBV9 to TRBJ2-3, with 7 bases lining up with TRBD2. From germline, CDR1 is SGDLS and CDR2 YYNGEE. Unmatched junction bases numbered 5, after V lost 0 bases and J lost 1 base. This CDR3 comprises 16 residues. The CDR3 loop is CASSVASLAGTDTQYF. CDR3 in DNA: TGTGCCAGCAGCGTAGCTAGCCTAGCGGGCACAGATACGCAGTATTTT.